One and the same sample provided the 28 T cell receptor beta chains below, sequenced in a study of Graves' ophthalmopathy and Graves' hyperthyroidism. RNA transcripts provided the template for amplifying TCR beta CDR3 regions. Scientists carried out first-round RT-PCR using HTBI primers and then a second-round multiplex PCR. TCRdb ran MiXCR on the multiplex PCR reads and lists one entry per CDR3 protein. The table shows some 1.1 million distinct CDR3 sequences, with about 36% occurring only once. Sequences were obtained from peripheral blood or thyroid tissue (not recorded which). The receptors come from an adult man with Graves' hyperthyroidism.

The chain uses TRBV15 and TRBJ2-2; no clear D. The CDR3 contains 16 residues. V dropped 0 bases and J dropped 4 bases, with 12 bases sitting between them. Germline CDR1 and CDR2: LNHNV and YYDKDF (reference sequence). The CDR3 here is CATSREYRPGTGELFF. CDR3 bases: TGTGCCACCAGCAGAGAGTACCGACCGGGCACCGGGGAGCTGTTTTTT.

The V call is TRBV9, the J call TRBJ1-4, with 7 bases matching TRBD1. The CDR3 runs to 17 residues. CDR1 and CDR2 (germline): SGDLS, YYNGEE. The V gene end was trimmed by 4 bases and the J gene end by 7 bases; junction bases not matched to a gene: 16. This CDR3 is CASSSFLRTGGPEKLFF. The CDR3 DNA sequence: TGTGCCAGCAGCTCCTTCCTGAGGACAGGAGGACCTGAAAAACTGTTTTTT.

The CDR3 here is CSAQGGRTYEQYF. The CDR3, as DNA: TGCAGTGCTCAGGGGGGCCGGACCTACGAGCAGTACTTC. The chain is built from TRBV20-1 and TRBJ2-7, with a tentative D call TRBD1 (7 bases). Germline V lookup: CDR1 DFQATT, CDR2 SNEGSKA (reference sequence). The germline V and J ends were trimmed by 5 bases and 2 bases, with 13 bases remaining between them. The CDR3 totals 13 residues.

The table lists this clonotype with many counts. This chain joins TRBV6-5 and TRBJ1-5, with 7 bases lining up with TRBD1. V gave up 6 bases and J gave up 4 bases; unmatched junction bases: 9. This CDR3 region has 15 residues. Germline values: CDR1 MNHEY, CDR2 SVGAGI. CDR3 sequence: CASREQGSKNQPQHF. The CDR3 nucleotides read TGTGCCAGCAGAGAACAGGGGAGTAAGAATCAGCCCCAGCATTTT.

Concerning this clonotype: Just one base apart from a much larger clone, this may be a read error. V usage is TRBV29-1 and J usage is TRBJ2-6; D unresolved. Germline values: CDR1 SQVTM, CDR2 ANQGSEA. Trimming pared 4 bases from V and 4 bases from J, leaving 5 bases between. There are 12 residues in the CDR3. As DNA, the CDR3 is TGCAGCGTTGGGATAGGGGCCAACGTCCTGACTTTC. Protein product: CSVGIGANVLTF.

This rearrangement joins TRBV4-1 to TRBJ2-7; 10 positions match TRBD1. This CDR3 spans 16 amino acids. Unmatched junction bases numbered 7, after V lost 1 base and J lost 4 bases. Germline V gene sequence: CDR1 MGHRA, CDR2 YSYEKL. The CDR3 DNA reads TGCGCCAGCAGCCAAGTCTCCGGGACAGGGGTTTACGAGCAGTACTTC. Its protein product is CASSQVSGTGVYEQYF.

V is TRBV5-1 and J is TRBJ2-7; TRBD1 aligns across 8 bases. Germline loops: CDR1 SGHRS, CDR2 YFSETQ. J lost 2 bases, V lost 4 bases, and 8 bases had no gene match. The CDR3 is made up of 15 amino acids. This chain's CDR3 is CASSQYGTGPYEQYF. The CDR3 DNA follows: TGCGCCAGCAGCCAGTACGGGACAGGTCCCTACGAGCAGTACTTC.

This chain uses TRBV6-2 or TRBV6-3 with TRBJ1-5; D remains unclear. The CDR3 spans 15 residues. The V and J ends lost 6 bases and 11 bases respectively, with 23 bases between them. CDR1 and CDR2 from the germline V gene are MNHEY and SVGEGT. CDR3 sequence (DNA): TGTGCCAGCAGCCCACCAGACACGGACCGAAGGGCCCAGCATTTT. This translates into CASSPPDTDRRAQHF.

This clonotype has ten or more counts. The chain links TRBV29-1 to TRBJ1-2; the D is unclear. CDR3 length equals 13 residues. The germline CDR1 and CDR2 sequences are SQVTM and ANQGSEA. V shed 4 bases and J shed 4 bases, with 13 bases lying between them. The CDR3 DNA is TGCAGCGTTGTAGGGCGGAGAGGCTATGGCTACACCTTC. Translation gives CSVVGRRGYGYTF.

In this sample, this clonotype turned up a few times. J is TRBJ2-2 and V is TRBV6-6; D is uncertain. Germline V gene data show CDR1 as MNHNY and CDR2 as SVGAGI (reference sequence). The CDR3 is 13 residues long. Trimming shortened V by 6 bases and J by 1 base, and 6 bases separated the two germline ends. CDR3 region: CASRPRNTGELFF. The CDR3 DNA sequence: TGTGCCAGCAGGCCGAGGAACACCGGGGAGCTGTTTTTT.

A few counts support this clonotype. The V call is TRBV7-9, the J call TRBJ2-1; D possibly corresponds to TRBD2 (5 bases). V gave up 4 bases and J gave up 2 bases, with 15 bases separating them. CDR3 size: 16 residues. Germline V CDR1 and CDR2: SEHNR, FQNEAQ (reference sequence). CDR3 loop: CASSSRWGEAYNEQFF. CDR3 nucleotide sequence: TGTGCCAGCAGCTCACGTTGGGGAGAGGCCTACAATGAGCAGTTCTTC. The complete variable domain, with remaining parts taken from reference TRBV7-9 and TRBJ2-1, reads DTGVSQNPRHKITKRGQNVTFRCDPISEHNRLYWYRQTLGQGPEFLTYFQNEAQLEKSRLLSDRFSAERPKGSFSTLEIQRTEQGDSAMYLCASSSRWGEAYNEQFFGPGTRLTVL.

The sample holds a few counts of this clonotype. The genes are TRBV12-3 or TRBV12-4 and TRBJ1-5; the match to TRBD1 covers 11 bases. The CDR3 spans 16 residues. J gave up 5 bases and V 5 bases, and 8 bases lay outside the gene matches. As DNA, the CDR3 is TGTGCCAGCAGTCCAGGACAGGGGGCATGGGATCAGCCCCAGCATTTT. Translation gives CASSPGQGAWDQPQHF.

This clonotype was seen only a few times. The rearrangement links TRBV7-2 to TRBJ1-2, with 8 bases that match TRBD1. CDR3 size: 18 residues. Germline CDR1 is SGHTA and CDR2 is FQGNSA. After removal of 1 base from V and 2 bases from J, the junction contained 12 bases not matched to a gene. Here the CDR3 reads CASSLEVDRGTSNYGYTF. CDR3 in DNA: TGTGCCAGCAGCTTAGAGGTCGACAGGGGTACGTCGAACTATGGCTACACCTTC.

This clonotype was counted once. J is TRBJ2-6 and V is TRBV7-7, with D perhaps assigned TRBD1 or TRBD2 (5 bases each). The CDR3 runs to 12 residues. Germline CDR1 SSHAT, CDR2 FNYEAQ (reference sequence). V lost 6 bases, J lost 10 bases, and 10 bases lay in between. The CDR3 DNA is TGTGCCAGCAGTGTGGGGGAGAACGTCCTGACTTTC. Its protein product is CASSVGENVLTF.

Of note for this clonotype: A much bigger clone sits one base away, suggesting this may be a read error. The chain has TRBV7-2 and TRBJ1-2; D is undetermined. The V gene's germline CDR1 is SGHTA and CDR2 FQGNSA. The V and J ends lost 1 base and 3 bases respectively, with 9 bases between them. This CDR3 spans 14 amino acids. The CDR3 coding sequence is TGTGCCAGCAGCTTAGAGCATACCTACTATGGCTACACCTTC. This sequence encodes CASSLEHTYYGYTF.

This chain links TRBV20-1 with TRBJ1-1; the D gene is possibly TRBD1 (5 bases). The CDR3 is 14 amino acids. V was pared by 0 bases and J by 1 base, with 9 bases between. The germline V gene encodes CDR1 DFQATT and CDR2 SNEGSKA (reference sequence). CDR3 nucleotide sequence: TGCAGTGCTAGAGATTTTAGGGGGAACACTGAAGCTTTCTTT. The encoded protein is CSARDFRGNTEAFF.

This clonotype showed up many times. The rearrangement joins TRBV5-1 to TRBJ1-5, with D perhaps TRBD1 (5 bases). The CDR3 totals 15 residues. V was trimmed by 1 base and J by 4 bases, leaving 12 bases between them. CDR1 and CDR2 from the germline V gene are SGHRS and YFSETQ. For the CDR3, the DNA is TGCGCCAGCAGCTTGTTAGGGGCAGCAAATCAGCCCCAGCATTTT. This translates into CASSLLGAANQPQHF.

The table lists this clonotype with a count of one. One end of the junction does not line up with germline, which may come from a read error. The CDR3 nucleotides read TGTGCCAGCAGCGAACAGGACCCCAGACTCTACGGGCAGTACTTC. Amino acids: CASSEQDPRLYGQYF. V gene TRBV7-9 combines with J gene TRBJ2-7; tentatively, D is TRBD1 (5 bases). The V gene's germline CDR1 is SEHNR and CDR2 FQNEAQ (reference sequence). This CDR3 has 15 residues.

This clonotype turned up a few times. The chain joins TRBV5-6 to TRBJ2-5, with 10 bases aligning to TRBD1. J lost 4 bases, V lost 1 base, and 4 bases had no gene match. Germline CDR1 and CDR2: SGHDT and YYEEEE. The CDR3 runs to 15 residues. The CDR3 protein is CASSLSGQGTETQYF. CDR3 sequence (DNA): TGTGCCAGCAGCTTGTCGGGACAGGGGACAGAGACCCAGTACTTC. The full variable domain, in which reference TRBV5-6 and TRBJ2-5 provide the parts outside the CDR3, is DAGVTQSPTHLIKTRGQQVTLRCSPKSGHDTVSWYQQALGQGPQFIFQYYEEEERQRGNFPDRFSGHQFPNYSSELNVNALLLGDSALYLCASSLSGQGTETQYFGPGTRLLVL.

The chain joins TRBV11-2 to TRBJ2-5, with a possible D match to TRBD2 (5 bases). The V end lost 5 bases, the J end lost 5 bases, and 9 bases lay between the germline ends. Germline V gene data show CDR1 as SGHAT and CDR2 as FQNNGV. The CDR3 spans 12 residues. CDR3 sequence reads: CASSPWRETQYF. Written as DNA, the CDR3 is TGTGCCAGCAGCCCGTGGAGGGAGACCCAGTACTTC.

The J gene is TRBJ1-5, the V gene TRBV15; 7 positions agree with TRBD1. Losses at the gene ends were 3 bases for V and 4 bases for J; bases not matched to a gene: 6. The CDR3 contains 15 residues. Germline-derived CDR1 and CDR2 are LNHNV and YYDKDF (reference sequence). CDR3 in amino acids: CATSREQTGNQPQHF. CDR3 nucleotide sequence: TGTGCCACCAGCAGGGAACAGACAGGGAATCAGCCCCAGCATTTT.

The chain couples TRBV6-5 to TRBJ2-5, with D unresolved. Germline CDR1 reads MNHEY; CDR2 reads SVGAGI. The CDR3 extends over 14 amino acids. The V and J ends lost 5 bases and 0 bases respectively, with 10 bases between them. The CDR3 sequence is CASSDTNYQETQYF. As DNA, the CDR3 is TGTGCCAGCAGTGACACGAACTACCAAGAGACCCAGTACTTC.

This clonotype was recorded many times. This rearrangement joins TRBV11-2 to TRBJ1-1, with D possibly being TRBD1 (5 bases). The germline V and J ends were trimmed by 5 bases and 4 bases, with 20 bases remaining between them. Looked up from germline, CDR1 is SGHAT and CDR2 is FQNNGV. There are 16 residues in the CDR3. The chain's CDR3 is CASSLRDSLVGTEAFF. In DNA, the CDR3 is TGTGCCAGCAGCCTCCGGGACTCCCTGGTGGGCACTGAAGCTTTCTTT.

There are many counts of this clonotype. The chain combines TRBV11-1 with TRBJ1-1, with D possibly TRBD1 on 5 matching bases. With 3 bases removed from V and 2 bases from J, the gap between germline ends came to 19 bases. This CDR3 comprises 17 residues. Germline V lookup: CDR1 SGHAT, CDR2 FQDESV (reference sequence). CDR3 in DNA: TGTGCCAGCAGCTTTGGGGAAGGGCACAGGAGAAACACTGAAGCTTTCTTT. It codes for CASSFGEGHRRNTEAFF.

This chain joins TRBV10-2 and TRBJ2-5, with 12 bases lining up with TRBD2. The trim removed 4 bases at V and 2 bases at J, leaving 5 bases unmatched. This CDR3 spans 16 amino acids. Germline-derived CDR1 and CDR2 are WSHSY and SAAADI. The CDR3 DNA is TGCGCCAGCAGTGCCGGACTAGCGGGGCTACAAGAGACCCAGTACTTC. Residues: CASSAGLAGLQETQYF.

This sequence joins TRBV7-8 and TRBJ2-6; no clear D. There are 14 residues in the CDR3. Looked up from germline, CDR1 is SGHVS and CDR2 is FQNEAQ. V lost 4 bases to trimming and J lost 12 bases, with 16 bases between them. In nucleotides, the CDR3 is TGTGCCAGCAGCTCCCGTCTCCGGGCTAGCGTCCTGACTTTC. Protein: CASSSRLRASVLTF.

The rearrangement joins TRBV27 to TRBJ2-2; D may match TRBD1 or TRBD2 (5 bases each). The CDR3 has 16 amino acids. Germline V gene sequence: CDR1 MNHEY, CDR2 SMNVEV (reference sequence). V lost 6 bases and J 7 bases, leaving 21 bases between the germline ends. This CDR3 is CASRRYTGAYSGELFF. The DNA for the CDR3 is TGTGCCAGCAGACGATACACCGGGGCTTACAGCGGGGAGCTGTTTTTT.

This clonotype was observed a few times. The chain employs TRBV14 and TRBJ2-2; 9 bases fit TRBD2. The CDR3 consists of 16 residues. The germline CDR1 and CDR2 sequences are SGHDN and FVKESK. With V trimmed by 0 bases and J by 5 bases, 4 bases remained unmatched. The CDR3 loop is CASSQDFSGRTGELFF. DNA of the CDR3: TGTGCCAGCAGCCAAGATTTTAGCGGGAGAACCGGGGAGCTGTTTTTT.